The source of this TCR beta chain is a study of cytomegalovirus exposure and HLA in healthy donors. Study-level results: As immune exposure information, only CMV serostatus was available. Confirmation in vitro established that a few CMV-associated chains were specific for CMV antigens.

Trimming took off 5 bases at V and 4 bases at J, with 11 bases between the two ends. CDR3 length: 13 amino acids. In germline, CDR1 is SGHNT, CDR2 YENEEA. As for this clone: Antigen specificity is unknown.

The primer mix had 60 Vbeta and 13 Jbeta primers. The protocol was immunoSEQ multiplex PCR, while the TCRdb copy is restricted to in-frame clones and leaves out a portion. Of about 110,000 clones in the sample, around 64% are singletons; the top ten hold around 10%. Sequenced sample: PBMCs. The genes are TRBV11-3 and TRBJ1-2; D remains ambiguous. This receptor was taken from a man aged 25-40 years in good health and CMV-seropositive. CDR3 in DNA: TGTGCCAGCAGCCTACTGATGTTCTATGGCTACACCTTC. This translates into CASSLLMFYGYTF.